The T cell receptor (beta chain) described here comes from a study of PD-L1 blockade in urothelial cancer. CDR3 length: 13 amino acids. V dropped 6 bases and J dropped 1 base, with 9 bases sitting between them. Germline V gene data show CDR1 as WSHSY and CDR2 as SAAADI. The method was immunoSEQ multiplex PCR; TCRdb's version includes in-frame clones alone and lacks a portion of them. Here the sample spans about 72,000 clones, 75% to 90% being singletons. Described time point: pretreatment peripheral blood. Each individual provided 1 to 8 samples (taken pretreatment and on-treatment). This sequence joins TRBV10-2 and TRBJ2-5; D is unresolved. Sequenced material: PBMCs, taken around atezolizumab (anti-PD-L1) treatment. This sequence originates from a man in his 70s with urothelial cancer. The CDR3 DNA reads TGCGCCAGCAGCCCCGACATCCAAGAGACCCAGTACTTC. Amino acids: CASSPDIQETQYF.